This section outlines one TCR beta chain sequence together with its context. Each donor was nominally healthy when sampled (though unrecorded immune exposures were likely). This specimen belongs to a study of cytomegalovirus exposure and HLA in healthy donors. Use of 60 Vbeta and 13 Jbeta primers characterized the PCR. Here immunoSEQ multiplex PCR was the method, and the copy in TCRdb shows in-frame clones only, minus some. This table lists 100,000 to 150,000 clones. This CDR3 is 14 amino acids long. V lost 4 bases to trimming and J lost 7 bases, with 14 bases between them. Germline-derived CDR1 and CDR2 are SNHLY and FYNNEI.

The rearrangement joins TRBV2 to TRBJ1-5; D is perhaps TRBD1 (5 bases). The sequence was obtained from a man aged 18 to 29 in good health and CMV-seronegative. The sample comprised PBMCs. The CDR3 DNA reads TGTGCCAGCAGTGGACAGTCTCTTGGGCAGCCCCAGCATTTT. This codes for CASSGQSLGQPQHF. The full variable domain, its missing parts supplied by reference TRBV2 and TRBJ1-5, is EPEVTQTPSHQVTQMGQEVILRCVPISNHLYFYWYRQILGQKVEFLVSFYNNEISEKSEIFDDQFSVERPDGSNFTLKIRSTKLEDSAMYFCASSGQSLGQPQHFGDGTRLSIL.